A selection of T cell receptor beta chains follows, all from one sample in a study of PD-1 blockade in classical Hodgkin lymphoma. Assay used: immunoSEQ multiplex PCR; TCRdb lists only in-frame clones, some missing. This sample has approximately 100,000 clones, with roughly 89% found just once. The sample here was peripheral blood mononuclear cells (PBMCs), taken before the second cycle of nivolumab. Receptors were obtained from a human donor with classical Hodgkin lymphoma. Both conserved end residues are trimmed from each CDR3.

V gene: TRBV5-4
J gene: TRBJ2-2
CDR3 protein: ASSLRGTPATGELF

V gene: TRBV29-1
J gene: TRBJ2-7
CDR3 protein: SVRQGAGEQY

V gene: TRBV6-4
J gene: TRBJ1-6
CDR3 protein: ASSDGQEGNSPLH

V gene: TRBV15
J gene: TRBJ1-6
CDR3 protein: ATSSGRDRGYSPLH

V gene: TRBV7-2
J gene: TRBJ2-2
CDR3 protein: ASSGQGTNTGELF

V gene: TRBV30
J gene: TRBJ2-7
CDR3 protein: AWSVLQGPSEQY

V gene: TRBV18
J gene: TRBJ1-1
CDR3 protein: ASSPPSGLGF

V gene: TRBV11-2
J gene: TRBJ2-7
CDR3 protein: ASSLLQGTAYEQY

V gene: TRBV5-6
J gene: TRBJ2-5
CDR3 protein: ASSPVHGETQY

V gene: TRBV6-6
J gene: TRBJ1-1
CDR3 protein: AVATDGNTEAF

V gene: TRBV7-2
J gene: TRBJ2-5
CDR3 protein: ASSQQGGETQY

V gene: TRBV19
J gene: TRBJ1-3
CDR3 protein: ASSARTAYTIY

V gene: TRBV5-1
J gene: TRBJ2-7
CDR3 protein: ASSVPGQGIEQY

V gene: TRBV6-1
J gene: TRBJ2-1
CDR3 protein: ASSESGGGSYNEQF

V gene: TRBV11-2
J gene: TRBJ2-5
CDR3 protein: ASSSNSQETQY

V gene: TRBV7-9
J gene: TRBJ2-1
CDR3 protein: ASSFWMLNEQF

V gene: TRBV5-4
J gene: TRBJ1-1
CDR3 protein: ASSPGPIWNTEAF

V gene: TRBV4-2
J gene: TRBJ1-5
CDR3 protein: ASSQHGQGNQPQH

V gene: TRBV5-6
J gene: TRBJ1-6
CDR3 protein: ASSWTNSPLH

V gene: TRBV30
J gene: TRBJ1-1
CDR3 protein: AWRGGIGQRVTEAF

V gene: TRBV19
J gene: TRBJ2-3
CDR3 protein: ATHTGLDTQY

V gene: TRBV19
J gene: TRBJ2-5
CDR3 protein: ASSIQASSGQETQY

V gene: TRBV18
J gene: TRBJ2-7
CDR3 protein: ASSPSFLNYEQY

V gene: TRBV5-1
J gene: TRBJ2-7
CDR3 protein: ASSLELAGEQY

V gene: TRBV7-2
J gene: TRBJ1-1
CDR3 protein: ASSLEGWDRVAEAF

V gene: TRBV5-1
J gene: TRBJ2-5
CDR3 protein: ASTDRGREETQY

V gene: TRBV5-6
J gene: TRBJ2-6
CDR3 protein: ASSPRGGGAGANVLT

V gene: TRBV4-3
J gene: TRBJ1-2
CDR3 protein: ASSLRGRVWGDYGYT

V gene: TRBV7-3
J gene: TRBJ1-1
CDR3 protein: ASSLQGRADPRTEAF

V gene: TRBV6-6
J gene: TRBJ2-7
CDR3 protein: ASGQGRHEQY

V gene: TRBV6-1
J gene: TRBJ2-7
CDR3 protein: ASSNTGGSYEQY

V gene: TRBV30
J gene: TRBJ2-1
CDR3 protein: AWSVTTEHFYNEQF

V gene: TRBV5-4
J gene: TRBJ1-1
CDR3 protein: ASSRQGLNTEAF

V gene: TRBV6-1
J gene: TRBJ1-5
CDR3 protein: ASSEWGQTNQPQH

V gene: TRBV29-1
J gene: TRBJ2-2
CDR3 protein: SVRGGETGELF

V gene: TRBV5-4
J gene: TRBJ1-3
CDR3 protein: ASSSTDTIY

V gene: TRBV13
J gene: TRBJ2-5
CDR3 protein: ASSLGLSGGFHRETQY

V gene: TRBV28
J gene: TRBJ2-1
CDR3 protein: ASMGLAGGRYNEQF

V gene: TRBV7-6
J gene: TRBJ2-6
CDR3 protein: ATSDRRGANVLT

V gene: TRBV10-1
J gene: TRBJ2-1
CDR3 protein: ASSEGIRRHEQF

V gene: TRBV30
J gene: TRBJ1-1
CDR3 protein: AWAPLDRTDTEAF

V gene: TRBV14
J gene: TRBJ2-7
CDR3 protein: ASSHQNRDREFIYEQY

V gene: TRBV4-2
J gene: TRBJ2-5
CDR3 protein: ASSQRDTQETQY

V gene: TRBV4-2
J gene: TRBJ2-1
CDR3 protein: ASSQGGTGVYNEQF

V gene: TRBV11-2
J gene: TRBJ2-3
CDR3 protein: ASSLRLAGENTQY